This T cell receptor beta chain was identified in a study of T cell changes during pregnancy in multiple sclerosis. The ends lost 4 bases at V and 4 bases at J; junction bases unmatched: 16. The CDR3 extends over 18 amino acids. Germline assignment: CDR1 LNHDA and CDR2 SQIVND (reference sequence). Repertoires were generated with immunoSEQ multiplex PCR, while TCRdb's copy carries only in-frame clones and drops some. The table shows under 55,000 clones, with 80% to 95% occurring only once. This sample comprised CD4+ T cells from peripheral blood mononuclear cells, obtained after pregnancy. This sequence joins TRBV19 and TRBJ1-5, with 7 positions matching TRBD1. This TCR was sampled from a female donor in good health, enrolled as a control in a pregnancy study. CDR3 loop: CASSTRSLTDRENQPQHF. In DNA form, the CDR3 reads TGTGCCAGTAGTACCCGTTCCCTGACCGACAGGGAAAATCAGCCCCAGCATTTT.